The clone carrying this T cell receptor (beta chain) was detected ten times or more. The length of the CDR3 is 14 residues. Germline CDR1 and CDR2: MNHEY and SVGEGT. Trimming shortened V by 2 bases and J by 2 bases, and 10 bases separated the two germline ends. Time point specified: technical triplicate 2. Each CDR3 protein gets one entry after TCRdb re-called the 5' RACE reads with MiXCR. The sample gives more than 30,000 distinct CDR3 sequences, about 14% of which show up once; about 5.7% is in the top ten. The record originates from a study of neurological immune-mediated disorders. This rearrangement joins TRBV6-2 or TRBV6-3 to TRBJ2-7; D is undetermined. Sequencing was carried out using CD4+ T cells from blood. This sequence originates from a female donor with HTLV-1-associated myelopathy (HAM/TSP). CDR3 loop: CASSYDDTTYEQYF. CDR3 nucleotide sequence: TGTGCCAGCAGTTACGACGATACGACCTACGAGCAGTACTTC.